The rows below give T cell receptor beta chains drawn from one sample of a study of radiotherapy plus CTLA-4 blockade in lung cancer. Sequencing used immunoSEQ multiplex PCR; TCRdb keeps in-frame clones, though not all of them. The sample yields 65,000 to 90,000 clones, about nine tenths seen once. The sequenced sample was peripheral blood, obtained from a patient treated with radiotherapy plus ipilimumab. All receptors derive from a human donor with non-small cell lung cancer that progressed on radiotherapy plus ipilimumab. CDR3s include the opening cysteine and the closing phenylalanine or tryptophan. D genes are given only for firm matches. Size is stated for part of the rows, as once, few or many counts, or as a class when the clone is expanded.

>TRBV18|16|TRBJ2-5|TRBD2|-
CASSPRRLAGVETQYF
TGTGCCAGCTCACCACGGAGACTAGCGGGGGTAGAGACCCAGTACTTC
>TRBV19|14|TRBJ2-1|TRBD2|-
CASSMLAGDNEQFF
TGTGCCAGTAGTATGCTAGCGGGAGACAATGAGCAGTTCTTC
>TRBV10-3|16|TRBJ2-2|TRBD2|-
CAISESASGSPGELFF
TGTGCCATCAGTGAGTCGGCCAGCGGGAGTCCCGGGGAGCTGTTTTTT
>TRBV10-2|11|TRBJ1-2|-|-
CASSDSYGYTF
TGCGCCAGCAGTGACAGCTATGGCTACACCTTC
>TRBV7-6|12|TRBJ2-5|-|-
CASSQIQETQYF
TGTGCCAGCAGCCAAATTCAAGAGACCCAGTACTTC
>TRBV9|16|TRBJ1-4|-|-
CASSAEGGNLDEKLFF
TGTGCCAGCAGCGCCGAGGGGGGGAATCTTGATGAAAAACTGTTTTTT
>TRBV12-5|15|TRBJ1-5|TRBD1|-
CASGRDRGFDQPQHF
TGTGCTAGTGGCAGGGACAGGGGGTTCGATCAGCCCCAGCATTTT
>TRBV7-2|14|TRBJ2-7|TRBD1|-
CASGQQGALGEQYF
TGTGCCAGCGGACAACAGGGGGCGCTGGGGGAGCAGTACTTC
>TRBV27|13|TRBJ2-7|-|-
CASSFVKGHEQYF
TGTGCCAGCAGTTTTGTAAAGGGCCACGAGCAGTACTTC
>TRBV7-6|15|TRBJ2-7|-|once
CASSTGTRNVYEQYF
TGTGCCAGCAGCACCGGGACCCGGAACGTCTACGAGCAGTACTTC